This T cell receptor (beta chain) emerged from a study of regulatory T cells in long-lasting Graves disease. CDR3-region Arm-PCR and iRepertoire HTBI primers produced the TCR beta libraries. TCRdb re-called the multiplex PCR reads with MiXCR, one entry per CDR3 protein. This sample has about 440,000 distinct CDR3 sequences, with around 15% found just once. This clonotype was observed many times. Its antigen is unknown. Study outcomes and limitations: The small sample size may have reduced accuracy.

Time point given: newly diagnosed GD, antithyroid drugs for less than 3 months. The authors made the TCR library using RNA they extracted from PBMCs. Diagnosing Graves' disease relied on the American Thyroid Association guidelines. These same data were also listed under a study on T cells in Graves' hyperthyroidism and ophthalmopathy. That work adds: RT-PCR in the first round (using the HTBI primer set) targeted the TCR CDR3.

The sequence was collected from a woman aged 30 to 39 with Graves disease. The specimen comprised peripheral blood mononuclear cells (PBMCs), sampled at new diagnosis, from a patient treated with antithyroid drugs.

The CDR3 DNA reads TGTGCCATCAAAGTGACTCAGCGGGAAGGTTTCAATGAGCAGTTCTTC. Translation gives CAIKVTQREGFNEQFF. This chain connects TRBV10-3 to TRBJ2-1; 7 bases map to TRBD2. V dropped 7 bases and J dropped 6; count of bases not matched to a gene: 15. This CDR3 contains 16 residues. Germline V gene lookup returns CDR1 ENHRY and CDR2 SYGVKD.